This T cell receptor beta chain stems from a study of blood T cell repertoires in COVID-19. Overall study: Donors in the United States, Italy and Spain gave samples during acute or convalescent COVID-19. Sources were T cells, B-cell-depleted T cells, or PBMCs; the material itself was cDNA or gDNA.

Germline loops: CDR1 LNHNV, CDR2 YYDKDF (reference sequence). Trimming took 0 bases from V and 4 from J, leaving 7 bases between them. This CDR3 contains 13 residues. In this sample, this clone turned up once. In the source study's methods: For nucleated cells, counts were estimated from reference gene primer amplification. Libraries were prepared by immunoSEQ multiplex PCR; TCRdb keeps only in-frame clonotypes and omits some of them. V, J and clone size are taken as reported in that table, and D and trimming were inferred from the DNA itself. Of about 63,000 clones detected, roughly 85% appear once; the ten largest clones hold roughly 32%.

This sequence was found in a human donor in a cohort sampled during active COVID-19. This chain links TRBV15 with TRBJ2-7, with D maybe TRBD2 (5 bases). Specimen: peripheral blood. The CDR3 DNA sequence: TGTGCCACCAGCAGAGATTCGGGGTACGAGCAGTACTTC. Translating gives CATSRDSGYEQYF. Using reference TRBV15 and TRBJ2-7 for the parts outside the CDR3, the full variable domain is DAMVIQNPRYQVTQFGKPVTLSCSQTLNHNVMYWYQQKSSQAPKLLFHYYDKDFNNEADTPDNFQSRRPNTSFCFLDIRSPGLGDTAMYLCATSRDSGYEQYFGPGTRLTVT.